A single sample gave rise to the 21 T cell receptor beta chains below, sequenced in a study of blood T cell repertoires in COVID-19. Method: immunoSEQ multiplex PCR; TCRdb's copy keeps in-frame clones and lacks some. This table has over 140,000 clones, less than 80% appearing once. The specimen was peripheral blood. The origin of the receptors is a woman of 80 years or more with active or convalescent COVID-19.

This rearrangement joins TRBV2 to TRBJ1-3, with D unclear. This CDR3 spans 15 amino acids. The germline V gene encodes CDR1 SNHLY and CDR2 FYNNEI. Trimming shortened V by 5 bases and J by 2 bases, and 13 bases separated the two germline ends. CDR3 nucleotide sequence: TGTGCCAGCAGTTACCTAGGCGAGCCTGGAAACACCATATATTTT. Translation gives CASSYLGEPGNTIYF.

The CDR3 protein is CASSLIGAYGGELFF. CDR3 bases: TGTGCCAGCAGCTTGATAGGGGCTTATGGCGGGGAGCTGTTTTTT. This sequence joins TRBV5-4 and TRBJ2-2; weak D call: TRBD1 (5 bases). The V end was cut by 1 base, the J end by 7 bases, with 14 bases between. From germline, CDR1 is SGHNT and CDR2 YYREEE (reference sequence). The CDR3 has 15 amino acids.

The V call is TRBV7-9, the J call TRBJ2-3; D is ambiguous. Deletions cut 2 bases from V and 0 bases from J, with 9 bases between. Germline CDR1 is SEHNR and CDR2 is FQNEAQ (reference sequence). The CDR3 is made up of 15 amino acids. The DNA of the CDR3 is TGTGCCAGCAGCTTAATATCCACTAGCACAGATACGCAGTATTTT. This codes for CASSLISTSTDTQYF. Complete variable domain (other parts from reference TRBV7-9 and TRBJ2-3): DTGVSQNPRHKITKRGQNVTFRCDPISEHNRLYWYRQTLGQGPEFLTYFQNEAQLEKSRLLSDRFSAERPKGSFSTLEIQRTEQGDSAMYLCASSLISTSTDTQYFGPGTRLTVL.

The chain joins TRBV7-9 to TRBJ2-7; weak D call: TRBD1 (7 bases). This CDR3 is built from 16 residues. Germline lookup yields CDR1 SEHNR and CDR2 FQNEAQ (reference sequence). Trimming stripped 5 bases from V and 4 bases from J, with 21 bases between. Here the CDR3 DNA reads TGTGCCAGCAGCCCCACGACAGGGAGGCGAAATTACGAGCAGTACTTC. It yields the protein CASSPTTGRRNYEQYF.

The CDR3 region is CASSPDYPGGQETQYF. As DNA, the CDR3 is TGTGCCAGCAGTCCCGATTACCCAGGGGGCCAAGAGACCCAGTACTTC. The genes are TRBV27 and TRBJ2-5, with 7 nucleotides matching TRBD1. CDR1 is MNHEY and CDR2 is SMNVEV in the germline V gene (reference sequence). The CDR3 runs 16 residues. Trimming cost V 5 bases and J 1 base; bases outside gene matches: 10.

The chain couples TRBV2 to TRBJ2-1; 7 nucleotides align to TRBD1. The CDR3 is 13 amino acids. With V trimmed by 4 bases and J by 7 bases, 4 bases remained unmatched. Germline V gene lookup returns CDR1 SNHLY and CDR2 FYNNEI. This CDR3 is CASSGQGVNEQFF. The CDR3 coding sequence is TGTGCCAGCAGTGGACAGGGAGTTAATGAGCAGTTCTTC.

This chain joins TRBV10-2 and TRBJ1-2; perhaps TRBD1 as D (6 bases). The germline gives CDR1 WSHSY, CDR2 SAAADI. Trimming pared 0 bases from V and 6 bases from J, leaving 8 bases between. The CDR3 has 13 residues. This CDR3 is CASSESRTDGYTF. The CDR3 DNA is TGCGCCAGCAGTGAGTCCCGGACAGATGGCTACACCTTC.

A remark on this clone: An end of the junction differs from the germline gene, which may be a read error. The DNA for the CDR3 is TGTGCCTGGAGTTCCCCCGGGACACCAAATTGCTTC. Translating it yields CAWSSPGTPNCF. The chain is built from TRBV30 and TRBJ2-7; a possible D gene is TRBD1 (6 bases). Germline V gives CDR1 GTSNPN, CDR2 SVGIG (reference sequence). The CDR3 runs to 12 residues.

This clone was seen a single time. This chain connects TRBV19 to TRBJ2-2; TRBD2 matches at 9 bases. Germline values: CDR1 LNHDA, CDR2 SQIVND (reference sequence). CDR3 size: 14 residues. The ends lost 6 bases at V and 6 bases at J; junction bases unmatched: 5. The CDR3 coding sequence is TGTGCCAGTAGACCTCTAGCGGGGCCCGGGGAGCTGTTTTTT. It encodes CASRPLAGPGELFF.

This clone came up a few times. The genes are TRBV19 and TRBJ2-3; D might be TRBD2 (6 bases). CDR3 size: 16 residues. Germline V gene sequence: CDR1 LNHDA, CDR2 SQIVND (reference sequence). V lost 1 base and J lost 0, with 11 bases in between. CDR3 region: CASSIGGGTSTDTQYF. Written as DNA, the CDR3 is TGTGCCAGTAGTATAGGTGGGGGGACTAGCACAGATACGCAGTATTTT.

This clone showed up just a few times. The gene calls are TRBV28 and TRBJ1-2; possible D gene TRBD1, 6 bases. The germline V gene encodes CDR1 MDHEN and CDR2 SYDVKM. V was pared by 6 bases and J by 7 bases, with 18 bases between. CDR3 length equals 14 residues. CDR3 in DNA: TGTGCCAGCAGAAAAAGGGGGGGGCTCGGTGGCTACACCTTC. Protein: CASRKRGGLGGYTF.

The chain has TRBV9 and TRBJ1-3; D not certain. The germline V gene has CDR1 SGDLS and CDR2 YYNGEE. CDR3 size: 16 residues. V was shortened by 4 bases and J by 0 bases, with 14 bases between the two germline ends. CDR3 amino acids: CASSPHLTNSGNTIYF. CDR3 DNA: TGTGCCAGCAGCCCGCATCTCACAAACTCTGGAAACACCATATATTTT.

V is TRBV4-3 and J is TRBJ2-2; D is perhaps TRBD1 (6 bases). V was trimmed by 1 base and J by 2 bases, leaving 11 bases between them. The germline V gene has CDR1 LGHNA and CDR2 YSLEER. The CDR3 totals 16 residues. This chain's CDR3 is CASSQVLGANTGELFF. As DNA, the CDR3 is TGCGCCAGCAGCCAAGTGCTGGGGGCCAACACCGGGGAGCTGTTTTTT.

The chain uses TRBV4-1 and TRBJ2-1; D not certain. The germline V gene has CDR1 MGHRA and CDR2 YSYEKL. The V end lost 3 bases, the J end lost 7 bases, and 13 bases lay between the germline ends. The length of the CDR3 is 14 residues. The CDR3 loop reads CASSQFLSRNEQFF. DNA for the CDR3: TGCGCCAGCAGCCAGTTTCTTAGTCGGAATGAGCAGTTCTTC.

V and J are TRBV5-1 and TRBJ2-5; TRBD2 agrees at 7 bases. The germline V gene encodes CDR1 SGHRS and CDR2 YFSETQ. The V segment lost 4 bases and the J segment 4 bases; nucleotides outside the gene matches: 7. CDR3 length: 14 amino acids. CDR3 sequence reads: CASSELAVRETQYF. DNA for the CDR3: TGCGCCAGCAGCGAGCTAGCGGTTAGAGAGACCCAGTACTTC.

In DNA form, the CDR3 reads TGTGCCAGCAGTCCCCCAGGGGTAGACACTGAAGCTTTCTTT. The encoded protein is CASSPPGVDTEAFF. The chain carries TRBV5-6 and TRBJ1-1; a possible D gene is TRBD1 (6 bases). Trimming took off 5 bases at V and 3 bases at J, with 14 bases between the two ends. Germline CDR1 reads SGHDT; CDR2 reads YYEEEE. The CDR3 consists of 14 residues.

This chain links TRBV9 with TRBJ2-5; D not certain. The CDR3 totals 12 residues. V lost 5 bases to trimming and J lost 0 bases, with 5 bases between them. Germline V gene sequence: CDR1 SGDLS, CDR2 YYNGEE. CDR3 residues: CASSRDQETQYF. Here the CDR3 DNA reads TGTGCCAGCAGTAGAGACCAAGAGACCCAGTACTTC.

The rearrangement links TRBV7-2 to TRBJ1-4; 9 nucleotides align to TRBD1. The CDR3 sequence is 16 residues long. With V trimmed by 0 bases and J by 6 bases, 5 bases remained unmatched. Germline CDR1 is SGHTA and CDR2 is FQGNSA. CDR3 region: CASSLARTGGDEKLFF. CDR3 nucleotides: TGTGCCAGCAGCTTAGCGCGTACAGGGGGCGATGAAAAACTGTTTTTT.

Here the CDR3 DNA reads TGTGCCAGCAGACTCTCCGATCAGCCCCAGCATTTT. Translation: CASRLSDQPQHF. V gene TRBV6-6 combines with J gene TRBJ1-5; D not resolved. CDR3 length: 12 amino acids. CDR1 and CDR2 from the germline V gene are MNHNY and SVGAGI (reference sequence). The V and J ends lost 6 bases and 5 bases respectively, with 8 bases between them.

The chain combines TRBV4-2 with TRBJ1-6; possibly TRBD1 for D (5 bases). The V gene's germline CDR1 is LGHNA and CDR2 YNFKEQ. Trimming took off 10 bases at V and 8 bases at J, with 15 bases between the two ends. The CDR3 covers 13 residues. Here the CDR3 DNA reads TGTGCCACCGGGGGGGAGCAAGATTCACCCCTCCACTTT. Translation gives CATGGEQDSPLHF.

This chain joins TRBV18 and TRBJ2-1; 9 positions agree with TRBD1. Unmatched junction bases numbered 8, after V lost 3 bases and J lost 2 bases. This CDR3 spans 17 amino acids. Germline V gene data show CDR1 as KGHSH and CDR2 as LQKENI. The DNA for the CDR3 is TGTGCCAGCTCACCGAGAACGGGACAGGGAACCTACAATGAGCAGTTCTTC. Its translation is CASSPRTGQGTYNEQFF. The complete variable domain, with remaining parts taken from reference TRBV18 and TRBJ2-1, reads NAGVMQNPRHLVRRRGQEARLRCSPMKGHSHVYWYRQLPEEGLKFMVYLQKENIIDESGMPKERFSAEFPKEGPSILRIQQVVRGDSAAYFCASSPRTGQGTYNEQFFGPGTRLTVL.